This T cell receptor beta chain was sequenced during a study of blood T cell repertoires in COVID-19. Study in general: The United States, Italy and Spain supplied acute and convalescent COVID-19 samples. In each case, the material was cDNA or gDNA derived from T cells, B-cell-depleted T cells, or PBMCs.

Germline CDR1 and CDR2: LNHDA and SQIVND (reference sequence). This CDR3 region has 12 residues. Between the trimmed V and J ends, which lost 6 bases and 3 bases, there was a span of 8 bases. Per the original methods: Amplifying reference gene primers gave estimates of nucleated cell counts. Only in-frame clones appear in the TCRdb table, and some are missing; sequencing was by immunoSEQ multiplex PCR. D and trimming come from the DNA, and the V and J calls and clone size come from that table. The table has a few hundred thousand clones, about 86% seen once; the top ten hold 5.5% to 8%. The sequencing sample was made of peripheral blood. This clonotype was obtained from a man in his 60s with acute or convalescent COVID-19. The rearrangement joins TRBV19 to TRBJ1-2, with D possibly being TRBD1 (5 bases). Written as DNA, the CDR3 is TGTGCCAGTAGACGGGGGGACTATGGCTACACCTTC. The encoded protein is CASRRGDYGYTF.